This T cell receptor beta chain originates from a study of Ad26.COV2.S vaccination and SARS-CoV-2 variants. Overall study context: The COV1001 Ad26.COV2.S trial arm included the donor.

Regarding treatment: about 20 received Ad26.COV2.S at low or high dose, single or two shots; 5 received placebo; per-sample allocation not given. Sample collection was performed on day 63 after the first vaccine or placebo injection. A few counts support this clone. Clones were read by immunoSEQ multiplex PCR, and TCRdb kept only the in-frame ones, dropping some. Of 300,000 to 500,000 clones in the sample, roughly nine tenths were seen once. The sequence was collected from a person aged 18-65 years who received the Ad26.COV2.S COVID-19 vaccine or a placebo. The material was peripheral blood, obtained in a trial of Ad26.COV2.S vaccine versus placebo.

The CDR3 DNA reads as TGTGCCAGCAACGACAGACGGAACACTGAAGCTTTCTTT. This translates into CASNDRRNTEAFF. J is TRBJ1-1 and V is TRBV6-5, with a possible D match to TRBD1 (5 bases). There are 13 residues in the CDR3. Deletions cut 7 bases from V and 1 base from J, with 10 bases between. Germline V gene lookup returns CDR1 MNHEY and CDR2 SVGAGI.